This T cell receptor beta chain was documented in a study of PD-L1 blockade in urothelial cancer (dated by TCRdb to 2017 to 2019). In the study overall: Every patient began therapy in about 2014 and was given atezolizumab 1,200 mg intravenously every 3 weeks. About nine tenths of the roughly 29 patients were identified as males with urothelial cancer of bladder origin, and a prior smoking history was reported by 18 of 29 patients. An ECOG performance status of 0 or 1 was recorded for the patients, and 0 to 3 prior chemotherapy regimens had been received by the patients. Blood samples were analyzed at 3 weeks after treatment start (second dose) and at 6 weeks after treatment start. A median of about 150,000 T cells and some 82,000 unique TCRs was obtained from blood samples, and a median clonality of roughly 0.082 was observed. Somatic, immune and clinical correlates of response to PD-L1 blockade with atezolizumab in urothelial cancer were the focus of an exploratory multi-omic analysis. Pretreatment tumor samples and matched peripheral blood, collected serially before and after atezolizumab treatment, underwent TCR sequencing. Durable clinical benefit was defined as progression-free survival longer than 6 months, and TCR features were also tested against progression-free and overall survival. In the same patients who had TCR sequencing, pretreatment tumors also underwent whole exome sequencing and RNA sequencing. Durable clinical benefit was achieved by nine patients but not by the remaining 20. Approximately 30 patients had pretreatment blood TCR-seq, some 25 had at least one posttreatment blood collection, and some 25 had tumor TCR-seq.

Each PCR received spiked-in synthetic TCR analog templates so that absolute template abundance could be estimated from read counts. TCRbeta CDR3 regions were amplified from genomic DNA with bias-controlled V and J gene primers using the immunoSEQ assay. Sequencing of rearranged TCRbeta segments was performed at approximately 20X coverage. Per the original workflow: Clustering was used to correct sequencing errors, and CDR3s were annotated against IMGT to assign V, D and J genes. Downstream analyses used only productive TCRbeta rearrangements, leaving out any out-of-frame or stop-codon sequences. Clonality was computed as one minus Shannon entropy normalized by the log of the number of unique productive sequences. Clones differing between time points or between blood and tumor were identified using Fisher's exact test with Benjamini-Hochberg correction, with an adjusted p below 0.01 applied as the threshold. Here the immuneACCESS table is served through TCRdb, limited to in-frame sequences with V and J called. Missing clones are a known gap in these copies; in checked studies unresolved V genes cover under half, and the rest lacks a known reason. V, J and clone size are taken as reported in that table, and D and trimming were inferred from the DNA itself. This sample has some 20,000 clones in its table, and around 88% of those were observed once. The ten top clones hold 3.5% to 4.5% of the sample.

Paper-wide results and their limitations: Among patients with durable benefit, tumor-associated TCR clones showed greater expansion in peripheral blood 3 weeks after treatment started (n ≈ 21, p = 0.022). Small sample size (n ≈ 27) and many exploratory analyses mean the results are intended to be hypothesis-generating. A pretreatment peripheral blood TCR clonality below the median was linked to improved progression-free and overall survival.

The cohort comprised around 31 patients with locally advanced or metastatic urothelial carcinoma treated at Memorial Sloan Kettering on a trial protocol. Peripheral blood mononuclear cells were collected pretreatment and during treatment, with between 1 and 8 total time points obtained per patient. The Qiagen DNeasy Blood extraction kit was used to purify genomic DNA from total PBMCs and tumor samples. PBMCs were collected pretreatment and during treatment, and were isolated and stored as previously described. As concerns this clone: The antigen it recognizes is unknown. No base qualities exist here, and no much larger clone lies one base off it.

V trim: 4 bases; J trim: 0 bases; unmatched bases: 13. Including the terminal cysteine and phenylalanine, the CDR3 comprises 19 residues. Kept here is only the CDR3 DNA, which spans 57 bases and is read in frame from base 1. CDR1 KGHSH and CDR2 LQKENI are derived from the germline V gene. Recombination joined TRBV18 with TRBJ2-2; TRBD1 matches 8 bases in the middle. Specimen: PBMCs, collected around atezolizumab (anti-PD-L1) treatment. The origin of this receptor is a man in his fifties or sixties with urothelial cancer. The CDR3 region: CASSRTGTGTFTNTGELFF. The DNA reads as follows: TGTGCCAGCTCACGAACCGGGACAGGAACATTTACGAACACCGGGGAGCTGTTTTTT. With the portions outside the CDR3 filled from the reference TRBV18 and TRBJ2-2 genes, the complete variable region becomes NAGVMQNPRHLVRRRGQEARLRCSPMKGHSHVYWYRQLPEEGLKFMVYLQKENIIDESGMPKERFSAEFPKEGPSILRIQQVVRGDSAAYFCASSRTGTGTFTNTGELFFGEGSRLTVL.